This T cell receptor beta chain stems from a study of Ad26.COV2.S vaccination and SARS-CoV-2 variants (dated by TCRdb to the early 2020s). Some background on the complete study: Donors in the vaccine arm were drawn from COV1001, a multicentre, randomized, double-blind, placebo-controlled phase I-IIa trial testing Ad26.COV2.S in healthy adults. Investigators remained blinded to trial group allocation during experiments and outcome assessment. The specificity and breadth of SARS-CoV-2-reactive T cell receptors after Ad26.COV2.S vaccination were assessed by TCRbeta repertoire sequencing. Trial participants were randomized into five groups of five: low-dose or high-dose Ad26.COV2.S given once or twice, or placebo on both occasions. Ad26.COV2.S was given intramuscularly at 5x10^10 or 1x10^11 viral particles, as a single shot or as two shots 56 days apart. A total of around 32 samples were included in the TCR-sequenced set, comprising about 20 Ad26.COV2.S vaccine recipients, 5 placebo recipients and 8 SARS-CoV-2 convalescent individuals.

Notes on this clone: Its antigen remains undetermined. No base quality values were provided; no much bigger clone lies one nucleotide off.

The immunoSEQ Assay was the method used to sequence TCRbeta CDR3 regions. After extraction, genomic DNA underwent amplification by bias-controlled multiplex PCR, followed by high-throughput sequencing. Regarding the original processing steps: To quantify the absolute abundance of each unique TCRbeta CDR3 region, sequences were collapsed and filtered. Usable DNA was measured by amplifying reference genes present in all nucleated cells, and TCRbeta template counts were normalized to that usable DNA to estimate T cell fraction. Repertoire TCRs were annotated as SARS-CoV-2-specific when V gene, CDR3 amino acid sequence and J gene were exactly matched to a known reactive TCR set. MIRA supplied the reference SARS-CoV-2 TCR set, which was filtered for enrichment in COVID-19-positive ImmuneCODE repertoires so that public or cross-reactive TCRs were removed. Using the MIRA antigens, annotated TCRs were further analysed by specific ORF or by position within an ORF. Depth was the summed frequency of annotated unique rearrangements, while breadth was defined as annotated unique rearrangements over total unique productive rearrangements. TCR breadth was compared between groups using two-sided Wilcoxon rank-sum tests. TCRdb's version of the immuneACCESS table is confined to in-frame rearrangements and falls short of the full clone set. An unresolved V gene accounts for under half of the shortfall where checked; the remainder is of unknown origin. The V and J calls and clone size come from that table; D and trimming were worked out from the DNA. This sample holds about 280,000 clones; 70% to 90% were observed only once. The ten most abundant clones make up approximately 3.3% of the sample.

What the work shows at the level of the full study, not this receptor alone: Spike-specific TCR breadth was higher in Ad26.COV2.S recipients than in placebo recipients (P = 0.0014). After vaccination, spike-specific CD8+ and CD4+ T cell responses were reported to show substantial breadth. The study was not powered to compare responses between vaccine doses or regimens. Vaccine and placebo recipients had comparable non-spike TCR breadth, which fits with the vaccine containing only spike. The authors noted that total T cell responses may have been underestimated by the TCR breadth and depth analyses.

The treatment or condition label corresponds to: some 19 received Ad26.COV2.S at low or high dose, single or two shots; a few received placebo; per-sample allocation not given. For vaccine and placebo recipients, repertoires were sequenced using samples collected on day 63 after the first injection. Cohort 1b enrolled some 25 adults aged 18-55 years at a single site in Boston, USA, between 29 July and 7 August 2020. Ad26.COV2.S was a replication-incompetent adenovirus type 26 vector expressing a prefusion-stabilized SARS-CoV-2 spike protein from the original Wuhan strain. The germline V gene provides CDR1 MNHEY and CDR2 SVGAGI. From its cysteine to its phenylalanine, the CDR3 spans 14 amino acids. Just CDR3 DNA is preserved here, 42 bases in frame from base 1. V is trimmed back by 7 bases and J by 3 bases, and the junction contains 5 bases that no gene match accounts for.

This TCR derives from a person aged 18 to 65 who received the Ad26.COV2.S COVID-19 vaccine or a placebo. The rearranged chain carries TRBV6-5 and TRBJ1-2, with 10 bases matching TRBD1. The input for sequencing was peripheral blood, taken in a trial of Ad26.COV2.S vaccine versus placebo. The CDR3 in this case is CASTQGTGDYGYTF. The bases are TGTGCCAGCACCCAAGGGACAGGGGACTATGGCTACACCTTC.